This T cell receptor (beta chain) was sequenced for a study of blood T cell repertoires in COVID-19. Overall study context: From the United States, Italy and Spain came samples of acute and convalescent COVID-19.

The CDR3 length is 15 residues. The ends were cut back, 0 bases at V and 6 bases at J, with 13 bases in the middle. The V gene's germline CDR1 is SGHRS and CDR2 YFSETQ. Original data processing: Using reference gene primer amplification, nucleated cell counts were estimated. Profiled with immunoSEQ multiplex PCR; TCRdb holds only in-frame clones, not every one. The DNA was the basis for D and trimming; V, J and clone size are from that table. The repertoire holds 45,000 or so clones, with 85% to 90% as singletons. Sequencing was performed on peripheral blood. The rearrangement uses TRBV5-1 and TRBJ2-1; TRBD1 might be the D (6 bases). This receptor was taken from a man in his forties with active COVID-19. The CDR3, as DNA: TGCGCCAGCAGCTTGGGAGGGGGTCAAAGCAATGAGCAGTTCTTC. Encoded protein: CASSLGGGQSNEQFF.